This TCR beta chain was observed in a study of breast tumors, draining lymph nodes, adjacent tissues. Study-wide results and limits: Data fit most tumor T cells coming from lymph node, expanding in tumor.

Axillary draining lymph nodes of breast cancer patients supplied the node samples. MiXCR was run by TCRdb on the multiplex PCR reads, yielding one entry per CDR3 protein. The top ten hold more than 0.95% of the sample, which has roughly 260,000 distinct CDR3 sequences, about 30% seen once. There are many counts of this clonotype. Its target is unknown. The length of the CDR3 is 15 residues. V was trimmed by 8 bases and J by 0 bases, leaving 14 bases between them. In germline, CDR1 is MNHNS, CDR2 SASEGT. The sequenced material came from axillary lymph node tissue. The receptor comes from a female donor with breast cancer. Some clones in this sample may be carry-over from other donors' samples. The chain recombines TRBV6-1 with TRBJ1-3; no firm D call. DNA for the CDR3: TGTGCCAGCGCCGACCGAGGGAGCTCTGGAAACACCATATATTTT. The encoded protein is CASADRGSSGNTIYF.